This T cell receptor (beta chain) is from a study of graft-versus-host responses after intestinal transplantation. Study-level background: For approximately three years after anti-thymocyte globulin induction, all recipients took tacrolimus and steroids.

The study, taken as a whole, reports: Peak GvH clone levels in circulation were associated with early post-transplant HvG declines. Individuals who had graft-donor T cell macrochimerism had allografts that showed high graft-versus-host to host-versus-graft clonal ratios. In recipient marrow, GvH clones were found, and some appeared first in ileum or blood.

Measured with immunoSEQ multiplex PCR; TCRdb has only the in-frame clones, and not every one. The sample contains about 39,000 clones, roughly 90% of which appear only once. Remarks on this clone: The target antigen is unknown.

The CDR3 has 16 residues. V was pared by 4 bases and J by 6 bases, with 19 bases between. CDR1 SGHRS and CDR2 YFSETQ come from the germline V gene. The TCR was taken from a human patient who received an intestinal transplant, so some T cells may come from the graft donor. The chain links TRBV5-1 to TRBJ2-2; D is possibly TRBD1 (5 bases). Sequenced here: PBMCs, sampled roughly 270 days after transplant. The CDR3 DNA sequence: TGCGCCAGCAGCGTGGGATTCCAAGGGGATCCCGGGGAGCTGTTTTTT. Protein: CASSVGFQGDPGELFF.